Below, 25 T cell receptor beta chains from the same sample are listed, as sequenced in a study of Tregs in tolerant kidney transplant recipients. Repertoires were generated with immunoSEQ multiplex PCR, while TCRdb's copy carries only in-frame clones and drops some. Of 80,000 to 90,000 clones listed, 90% to 95% are singletons. What was sequenced was CD8+ T cells from blood. Receptors were obtained from a human donor in good health.

The chain carries TRBV7-9 and TRBJ2-5; 7 bases agree with TRBD1. The CDR3 runs to 13 residues. Trimming took 7 bases from V and 5 from J; bases not matched to a gene: 7. CDR1 SEHNR and CDR2 FQNEAQ come from the germline V gene (reference sequence). CDR3 in amino acids: CASTTGVLETQYF. The CDR3, as DNA: TGTGCCAGCACAACAGGGGTCTTGGAGACCCAGTACTTC.

The J gene is TRBJ1-1, the V gene TRBV5-4; no clear D gene. Germline-derived CDR1 and CDR2 are SGHNT and YYREEE (reference sequence). V was pared by 0 bases and J by 5 bases, with 14 bases between. The CDR3 is 15 residues long. The CDR3 protein is CASSLDRAFGTEAFF. Here the CDR3 DNA reads TGTGCCAGCAGCTTGGACCGGGCCTTCGGGACTGAAGCTTTCTTT.

The chain employs TRBV27 and TRBJ2-3; 11 nucleotides align to TRBD2. J lost 2 bases, V lost 3 bases, and 4 bases had no gene match. The CDR3 has 16 amino acids. Germline loops: CDR1 MNHEY, CDR2 SMNVEV (reference sequence). The CDR3: CASSFLAGGTTDTQYF. For the CDR3, the DNA is TGTGCCAGCAGTTTCCTAGCGGGAGGAACCACAGATACGCAGTATTTT.

This clone was detected once. The sample has other DNA sequences that encode this CDR3 too. V usage is TRBV6-5 and J usage is TRBJ1-1, with unresolved D. From germline, CDR1 is MNHEY and CDR2 SVGAGI. V was clipped by 2 bases and J by 1 base, with 5 bases between them. The CDR3 has 13 amino acids. CDR3 bases: TGTGCCAGCAGTTACGGTCCGAACACTGAAGCTTTCTTT. Amino acid sequence: CASSYGPNTEAFF.

The V and J genes are TRBV5-6 and TRBJ1-5; D gene uncertain. CDR1 is SGHDT and CDR2 is YYEEEE in the germline V gene. The V gene lost 1 base and the J gene lost 0 bases, with 5 bases spanning the gap. This CDR3 spans 14 amino acids. The CDR3 here is CASSLQYSNQPQHF. The CDR3 region has the DNA TGTGCCAGCAGCTTGCAGTATAGCAATCAGCCCCAGCATTTT.

V and J are TRBV15 and TRBJ2-3, with a possible D match to TRBD2 (8 bases). The V end lost 6 bases, the J end lost 2 bases, and 27 bases lay between the germline ends. Germline CDR1 and CDR2: LNHNV and YYDKDF (reference sequence). The CDR3 runs 19 residues. The CDR3 DNA reads as TGTGCCACCAGTCCGGGACAGATCGGACTAGCCGCATCCACAGATACGCAGTATTTT. As protein: CATSPGQIGLAASTDTQYF.

This clone was picked up a small number of times. The chain couples TRBV6-5 to TRBJ1-1; the D gene is possibly TRBD1 (6 bases). Trimming pared 8 bases from V and 0 bases from J, leaving 10 bases between. CDR1 is MNHEY, CDR2 SVGAGI, per germline. This CDR3 region has 13 residues. CDR3 protein: CASGGSMNTEAFF. The CDR3 coding sequence is TGTGCCAGCGGGGGCAGCATGAACACTGAAGCTTTCTTT.

This rearrangement joins TRBV10-3 to TRBJ1-1, with D unclear. The CDR3 runs to 15 residues. The germline V and J ends were trimmed by 0 bases and 2 bases, with 10 bases remaining between them. Germline-derived CDR1 and CDR2 are ENHRY and SYGVKD. In DNA, the CDR3 is TGTGCCATCAGTGAGTCGATAGAGGGTAACACTGAAGCTTTCTTT. Protein sequence: CAISESIEGNTEAFF.

This chain links TRBV6-5 with TRBJ2-1, with TRBD1 identical over 9 bases. V lost 6 bases, J lost 3 bases, and 3 bases stayed unmatched. Germline lookup yields CDR1 MNHEY and CDR2 SVGAGI. There are 14 residues in the CDR3. CDR3 sequence: CASSRTGVYNEQFF. For the CDR3, the DNA is TGTGCCAGCAGCCGGACAGGGGTCTACAATGAGCAGTTCTTC.

The J gene is TRBJ2-1, the V gene TRBV27; D is uncertain. This CDR3 spans 14 amino acids. CDR1 and CDR2 (germline): MNHEY, SMNVEV (reference sequence). The germline V and J ends were trimmed by 2 bases and 8 bases, with 13 bases remaining between them. The CDR3 region has the DNA TGTGCCAGCAGTTTAGTTCGGCAATTTGATGAGCAGTTCTTC. Amino acid sequence: CASSLVRQFDEQFF.

This clone was recorded once. The rearrangement links TRBV19 to TRBJ2-7, with D unresolved. Trimming left V 4 bases short and J 3 bases short, with 10 bases between. The germline V gene encodes CDR1 LNHDA and CDR2 SQIVND (reference sequence). The CDR3 is made up of 13 amino acids. In DNA form, the CDR3 reads TGTGCCAGTAGTACCTCGGACGGCTACGAGCAGTACTTC. Translating it yields CASSTSDGYEQYF.

The V call is TRBV21-1, the J call TRBJ2-3. TRBV21-1 is a recognized pseudogene. The CDR3 length is 8 residues. The chain's CDR3 is CVTDTQYF. CDR3 bases: TGTGTCACAGATACGCAGTATTTT.

The V gene is TRBV7-8, the J gene TRBJ1-5; D is perhaps TRBD1 (5 bases). This CDR3 spans 17 amino acids. The V end lost 4 bases, the J end lost 0 bases, and 16 bases lay between the germline ends. Per germline, CDR1 SGHVS and CDR2 FQNEAQ. CDR3 DNA: TGTGCCAGCAGCTACTCGTCGGGGGGGTATAGCAATCAGCCCCAGCATTTT. Translated, it gives CASSYSSGGYSNQPQHF.

This chain connects TRBV27 to TRBJ2-3, with D hard to call. The CDR3 covers 16 residues. Germline loops: CDR1 MNHEY, CDR2 SMNVEV (reference sequence). The V end lost 4 bases, the J end lost 4 bases, and 18 bases lay between the germline ends. The CDR3 region has the DNA TGTGCCAGCAGTTGGGTTGGTGGCGTATGGGCAGATACGCAGTATTTT. It codes for CASSWVGGVWADTQYF.

The J gene is TRBJ2-7, the V gene TRBV5-6, with D possibly matching TRBD2 (6 bases). The V end was cut by 4 bases, the J end by 2 bases, with 16 bases between. The germline V gene encodes CDR1 SGHDT and CDR2 YYEEEE. This CDR3 spans 15 amino acids. The CDR3 protein is CASSPTLAVTYEQYF. CDR3 nucleotide sequence: TGTGCCAGCAGCCCCACGTTAGCGGTAACCTACGAGCAGTACTTC.

The chain employs TRBV15 and TRBJ1-2; tentatively, D is TRBD1 (5 bases). CDR3 length equals 14 residues. Germline V CDR1 and CDR2: LNHNV, YYDKDF (reference sequence). With 5 bases removed from V and 0 bases from J, the gap between germline ends came to 10 bases. The CDR3 here is CATSPGLANYGYTF. CDR3 bases: TGTGCCACCAGCCCAGGGTTAGCTAACTATGGCTACACCTTC.

The J gene is TRBJ1-2, the V gene TRBV27; D gene uncertain. CDR3 length equals 13 residues. Trimming took off 5 bases at V and 2 bases at J, with 9 bases between the two ends. The germline V gene encodes CDR1 MNHEY and CDR2 SMNVEV (reference sequence). CDR3 residues: CASSPVGNYGYTF. The CDR3 coding sequence is TGTGCCAGCAGTCCTGTGGGAAACTATGGCTACACCTTC.

V is TRBV29-1 and J is TRBJ2-1, with a weak D call TRBD2 (7 bases). The ends were cut back, 3 bases at V and 6 bases at J, with 18 bases in the middle. This CDR3 comprises 15 residues. CDR1 is SQVTM and CDR2 is ANQGSEA in the germline V gene. The CDR3 sequence is CSVELRGGARNEQFF. DNA for the CDR3: TGCAGCGTTGAGTTGAGGGGGGGGGCCCGCAATGAGCAGTTCTTC.

Only a few counts were recorded for this clone. V usage is TRBV18 and J usage is TRBJ2-3, with TRBD1 matching over 9 bases. This CDR3 spans 17 amino acids. The V gene end was trimmed by 3 bases and the J gene end by 2 bases; junction bases not matched to a gene: 9. Germline V gene sequence: CDR1 KGHSH, CDR2 LQKENI. CDR3 bases: TGTGCCAGCTCACCCTATCCCGGGACAGGGACCACAGATACGCAGTATTTT. It is translated as CASSPYPGTGTTDTQYF.

The chain is built from TRBV27 and TRBJ2-5, with TRBD1 matching 12 bases. This CDR3 comprises 14 residues. Trimming cost V 8 bases and J 5 bases; bases outside gene matches: 6. From germline, CDR1 is MNHEY and CDR2 SMNVEV (reference sequence). The CDR3 region has the DNA TGTGCCAGCGCCGGGACAGGGGGCTTGGAGACCCAGTACTTC. It is translated as CASAGTGGLETQYF.

The chain joins TRBV7-8 to TRBJ2-7; 8 bases match TRBD1. The CDR3 consists of 15 residues. The V segment lost 1 base and the J segment 1 base; nucleotides outside the gene matches: 3. Per the germline V gene, CDR1 is SGHVS and CDR2 is FQNEAQ. CDR3 DNA: TGTGCCAGCAGCTTAGTAGGACAGGGTTCCTACGAGCAGTACTTC. Its protein product is CASSLVGQGSYEQYF.

J is TRBJ2-7 and V is TRBV29-1; 9 nucleotides align to TRBD2. The CDR3 has 12 residues. J lost 4 bases, V lost 2 bases, and 0 bases had no gene match. Per germline, CDR1 SQVTM and CDR2 ANQGSEA. CDR3 protein: CSVESGRYEQYF. The DNA for the CDR3 is TGCAGCGTTGAAAGCGGGAGGTACGAGCAGTACTTC.

V is TRBV27 and J is TRBJ1-5; 7 nucleotides match TRBD1. CDR1 and CDR2 (germline): MNHEY, SMNVEV (reference sequence). This CDR3 is built from 14 residues. Unmatched junction bases numbered 8, after V lost 5 bases and J lost 7 bases. The CDR3 here is CASSLRQGDQPQHF. DNA for the CDR3: TGTGCCAGCAGTCTAAGACAGGGTGACCAGCCCCAGCATTTT.

CDR3 nucleotide sequence: TGTGCCAGCAGCCCGGGTTGGAGTGGCTACACCTTC. It is translated as CASSPGWSGYTF. This chain links TRBV5-4 with TRBJ1-2; D gene uncertain. The CDR3 has 12 amino acids. Between the trimmed V and J ends, which lost 4 bases and 7 bases, there was a span of 11 bases. Germline CDR1 reads SGHNT; CDR2 reads YYREEE (reference sequence).

This clone was counted a single time. This chain uses TRBV29-1 with TRBJ2-1; the match to TRBD1 covers 9 bases. Germline V gene lookup returns CDR1 SQVTM and CDR2 ANQGSEA. The CDR3 consists of 16 residues. J was trimmed by 9 bases and V by 4 bases; bases with no gene match: 16. CDR3 sequence: CSVGAYGTGMFGEQFF. CDR3 DNA: TGCAGCGTTGGGGCGTACGGGACAGGGATGTTCGGTGAGCAGTTCTTC.